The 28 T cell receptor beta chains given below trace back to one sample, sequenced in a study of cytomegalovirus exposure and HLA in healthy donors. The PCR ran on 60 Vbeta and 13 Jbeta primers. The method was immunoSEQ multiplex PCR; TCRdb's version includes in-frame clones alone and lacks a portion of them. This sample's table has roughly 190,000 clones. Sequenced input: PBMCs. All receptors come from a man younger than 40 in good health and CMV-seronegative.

This CDR3 reads CASRRGGVGNQPQHF. CDR3 nucleotide sequence: TGTGCCAGCAGAAGGGGAGGAGTGGGCAATCAGCCCCAGCATTTT. The chain joins TRBV19 to TRBJ1-5; D may be TRBD1 (5 bases). Per germline, CDR1 LNHDA and CDR2 SQIVND (reference sequence). V lost 9 bases to trimming and J lost 2 bases, with 17 bases between them. The CDR3 runs 15 residues.

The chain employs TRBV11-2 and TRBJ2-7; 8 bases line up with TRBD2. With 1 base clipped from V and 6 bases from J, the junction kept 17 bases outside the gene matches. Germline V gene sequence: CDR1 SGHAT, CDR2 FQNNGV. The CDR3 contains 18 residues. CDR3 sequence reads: CASSLGAAWDAGGGEQYF. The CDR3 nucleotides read TGTGCCAGCAGCTTAGGAGCCGCTTGGGACGCGGGAGGAGGCGAGCAGTACTTC. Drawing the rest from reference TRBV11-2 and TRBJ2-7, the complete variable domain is EAGVAQSPRYKIIEKRQSVAFWCNPISGHATLYWYQQILGQGPKLLIQFQNNGVVDDSQLPKDRFSAERLKGVDSTLKIQPAKLEDSAVYLCASSLGAAWDAGGGEQYFGPGTRLTVT.

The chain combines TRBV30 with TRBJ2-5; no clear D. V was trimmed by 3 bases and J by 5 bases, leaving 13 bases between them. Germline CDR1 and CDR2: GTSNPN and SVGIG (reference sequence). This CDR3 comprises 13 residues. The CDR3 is CAWSRLMVETQYF. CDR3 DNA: TGTGCCTGGAGCAGATTGATGGTGGAGACCCAGTACTTC. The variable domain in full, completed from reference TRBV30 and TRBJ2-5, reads SQTIHQWPATLVQPVGSPLSLECTVEGTSNPNLYWYRQAAGRGLQLLFYSVGIGQISSEVPQNLSASRPQDRQFILSSKKLLLSDSGFYLCAWSRLMVETQYFGPGTRLLVL.

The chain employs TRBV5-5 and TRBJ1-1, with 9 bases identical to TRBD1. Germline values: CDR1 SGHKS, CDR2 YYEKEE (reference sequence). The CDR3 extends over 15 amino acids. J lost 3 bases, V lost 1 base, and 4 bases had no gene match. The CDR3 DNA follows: TGTGCCAGCAGCTTGACAGGGGGCGCGGACACTGAAGCTTTCTTT. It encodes CASSLTGGADTEAFF.

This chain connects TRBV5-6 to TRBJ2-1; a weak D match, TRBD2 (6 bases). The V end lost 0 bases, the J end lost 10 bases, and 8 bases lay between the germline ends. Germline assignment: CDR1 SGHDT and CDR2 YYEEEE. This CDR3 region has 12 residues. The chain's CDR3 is CASSLVAGEQFF. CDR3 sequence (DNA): TGTGCCAGCAGCTTGGTTGCGGGAGAGCAGTTCTTC.

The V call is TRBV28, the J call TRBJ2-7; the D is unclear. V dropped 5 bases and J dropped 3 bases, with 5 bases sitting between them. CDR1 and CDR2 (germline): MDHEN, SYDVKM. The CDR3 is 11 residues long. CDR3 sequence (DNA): TGTGCCAGCAGTCCAGGCTACGAGCAGTACTTC. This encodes CASSPGYEQYF. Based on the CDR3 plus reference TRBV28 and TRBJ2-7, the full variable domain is DVKVTQSSRYLVKRTGEKVFLECVQDMDHENMFWYRQDPGLGLRLIYFSYDVKMKEKGDIPEGYSVSREKKERFSLILESASTNQTSMYLCASSPGYEQYFGPGTRLTVT.

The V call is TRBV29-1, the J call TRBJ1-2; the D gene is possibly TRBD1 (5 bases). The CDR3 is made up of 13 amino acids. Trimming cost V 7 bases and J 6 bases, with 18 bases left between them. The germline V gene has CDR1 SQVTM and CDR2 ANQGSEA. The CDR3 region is CSAGGEMRNGYTF. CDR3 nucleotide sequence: TGCAGCGCCGGGGGTGAAATGAGAAATGGCTACACCTTC. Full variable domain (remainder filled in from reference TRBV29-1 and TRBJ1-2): SAVISQKPSRDICQRGTSLTIQCQVDSQVTMMFWYRQQPGQSLTLIATANQGSEATYESGFVIDKFPISRPNLTFSTLTVSNMSPEDSSIYLCSAGGEMRNGYTFGSGTRLTVV.

CDR3 sequence reads: CASSMDLRGSPLHF. In DNA form, the CDR3 reads TGTGCCAGCAGTATGGACCTGCGGGGTTCACCCCTCCACTTT. The chain links TRBV27 to TRBJ1-6; D unresolved. The CDR3 loop spans 14 amino acids. The germline V gene has CDR1 MNHEY and CDR2 SMNVEV (reference sequence). V lost 5 bases to trimming and J lost 9 bases, with 14 bases between them.

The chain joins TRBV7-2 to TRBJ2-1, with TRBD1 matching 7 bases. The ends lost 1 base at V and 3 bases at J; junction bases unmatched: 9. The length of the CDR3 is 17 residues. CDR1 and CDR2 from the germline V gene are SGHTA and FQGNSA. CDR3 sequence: CASSLGNRGYDYNEQFF. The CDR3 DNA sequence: TGTGCCAGCAGCTTAGGTAACAGGGGTTACGACTACAATGAGCAGTTCTTC.

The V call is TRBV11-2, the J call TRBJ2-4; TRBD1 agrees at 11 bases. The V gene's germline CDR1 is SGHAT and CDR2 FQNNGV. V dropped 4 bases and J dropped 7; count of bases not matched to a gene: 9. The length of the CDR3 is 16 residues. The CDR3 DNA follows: TGTGCCAGCAGCTCGGGACAGGGGGTAGCGGGTAACATTCAGTACTTC. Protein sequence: CASSSGQGVAGNIQYF.

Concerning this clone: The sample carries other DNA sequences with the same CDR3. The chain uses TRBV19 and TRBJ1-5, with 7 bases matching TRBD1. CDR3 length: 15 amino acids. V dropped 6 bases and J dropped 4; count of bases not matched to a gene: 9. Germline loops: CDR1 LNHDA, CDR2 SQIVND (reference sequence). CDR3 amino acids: CASRNTGASNQPQHF. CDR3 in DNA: TGTGCCAGTAGGAACACAGGGGCCTCAAATCAGCCCCAGCATTTT.

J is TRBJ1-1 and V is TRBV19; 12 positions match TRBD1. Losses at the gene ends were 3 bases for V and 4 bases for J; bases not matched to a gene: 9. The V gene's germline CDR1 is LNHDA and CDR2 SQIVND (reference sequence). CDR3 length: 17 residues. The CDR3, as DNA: TGTGCCAGTAGTATCTTAAGGGACAGGGGGCGAGGCACTGAAGCTTTCTTT. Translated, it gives CASSILRDRGRGTEAFF.

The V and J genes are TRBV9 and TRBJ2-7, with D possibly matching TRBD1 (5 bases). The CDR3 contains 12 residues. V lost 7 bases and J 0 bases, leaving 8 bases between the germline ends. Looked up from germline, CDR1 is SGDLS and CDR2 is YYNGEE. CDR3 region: CASEGASYEQYF. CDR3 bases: TGTGCCAGCGAAGGGGCCTCCTACGAGCAGTACTTC.

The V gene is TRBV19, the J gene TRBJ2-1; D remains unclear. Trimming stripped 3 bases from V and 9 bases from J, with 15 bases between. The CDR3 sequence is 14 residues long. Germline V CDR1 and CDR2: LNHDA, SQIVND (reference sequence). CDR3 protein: CASSILGHSPEQFF. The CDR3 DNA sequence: TGTGCCAGTAGTATTCTGGGCCATTCACCTGAGCAGTTCTTC.

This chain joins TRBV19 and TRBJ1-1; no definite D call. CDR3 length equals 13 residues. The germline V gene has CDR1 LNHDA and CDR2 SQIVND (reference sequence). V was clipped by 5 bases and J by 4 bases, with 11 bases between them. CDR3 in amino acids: CASSSAGITEAFF. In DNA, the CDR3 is TGTGCCAGTAGTTCCGCAGGAATCACTGAAGCTTTCTTT. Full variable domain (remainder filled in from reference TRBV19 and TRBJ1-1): DGGITQSPKYLFRKEGQNVTLSCEQNLNHDAMYWYRQDPGQGLRLIYYSQIVNDFQKGDIAEGYSVSREKKESFPLTVTSAQKNPTAFYLCASSSAGITEAFFGQGTRLTVV.

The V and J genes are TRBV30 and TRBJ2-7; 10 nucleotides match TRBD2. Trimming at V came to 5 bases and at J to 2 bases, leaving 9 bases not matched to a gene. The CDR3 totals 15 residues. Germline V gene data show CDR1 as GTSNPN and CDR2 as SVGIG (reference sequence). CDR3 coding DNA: TGTGCCTGGGCCCGACCCGGGACTAGCGCCTACGAGCAGTACTTC. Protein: CAWARPGTSAYEQYF.

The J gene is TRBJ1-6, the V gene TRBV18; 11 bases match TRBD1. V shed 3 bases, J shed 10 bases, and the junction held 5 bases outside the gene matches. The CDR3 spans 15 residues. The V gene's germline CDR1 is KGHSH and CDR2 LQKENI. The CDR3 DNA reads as TGTGCCAGCTCACCGCAGGGACAGGGGGACTCACCCCTCCACTTT. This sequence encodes CASSPQGQGDSPLHF.

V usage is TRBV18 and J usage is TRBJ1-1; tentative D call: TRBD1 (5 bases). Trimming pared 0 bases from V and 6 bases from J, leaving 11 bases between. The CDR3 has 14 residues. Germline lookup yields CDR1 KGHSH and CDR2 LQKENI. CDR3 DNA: TGTGCCAGCTCACCACCGGGGGGAATCGCTGAAGCTTTCTTT. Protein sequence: CASSPPGGIAEAFF.

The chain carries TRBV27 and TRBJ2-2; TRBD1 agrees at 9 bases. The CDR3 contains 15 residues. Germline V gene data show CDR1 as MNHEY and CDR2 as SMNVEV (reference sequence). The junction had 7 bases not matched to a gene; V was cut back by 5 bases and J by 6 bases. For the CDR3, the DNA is TGTGCCAGCAGTGACAGGACAGGGGCCTCCGGGGAGCTGTTTTTT. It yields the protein CASSDRTGASGELFF.

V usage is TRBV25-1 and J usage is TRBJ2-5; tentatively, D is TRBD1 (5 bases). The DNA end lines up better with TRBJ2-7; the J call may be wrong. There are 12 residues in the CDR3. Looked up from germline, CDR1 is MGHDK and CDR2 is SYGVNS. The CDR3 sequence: CASSESGYEQYF. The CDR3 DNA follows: TGTGCCAGCAGTGAATCAGGGTACGAGCAGTACTTC.

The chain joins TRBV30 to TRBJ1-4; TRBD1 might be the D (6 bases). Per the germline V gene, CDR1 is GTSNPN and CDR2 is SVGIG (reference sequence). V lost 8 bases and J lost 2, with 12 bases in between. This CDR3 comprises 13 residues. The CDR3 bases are TGTGCCGCGGGGGGGCACACTAATGAAAAACTGTTTTTT. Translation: CAAGGHTNEKLFF.

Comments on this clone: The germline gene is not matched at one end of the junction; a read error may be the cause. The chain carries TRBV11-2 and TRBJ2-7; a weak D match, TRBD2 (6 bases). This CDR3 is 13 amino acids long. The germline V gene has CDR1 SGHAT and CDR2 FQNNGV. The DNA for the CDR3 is TGTGCCAGCAGCTTAGCCGGAGGAGGGGTTGGGCTCTTC. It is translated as CASSLAGGGVGLF.

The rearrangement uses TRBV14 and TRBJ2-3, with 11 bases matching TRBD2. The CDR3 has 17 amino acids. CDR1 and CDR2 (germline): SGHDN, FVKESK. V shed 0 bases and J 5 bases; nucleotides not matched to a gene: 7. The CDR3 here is CASSQEALAGGGDTQYF. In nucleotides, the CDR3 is TGTGCCAGCAGCCAAGAGGCGCTAGCGGGGGGCGGAGATACGCAGTATTTT.

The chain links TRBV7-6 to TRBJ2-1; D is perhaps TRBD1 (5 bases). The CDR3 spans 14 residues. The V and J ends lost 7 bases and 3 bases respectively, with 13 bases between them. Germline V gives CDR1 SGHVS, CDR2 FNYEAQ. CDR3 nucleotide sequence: TGTGCCAGCACCCGATTAGGGGACTACAATGAGCAGTTCTTC. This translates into CASTRLGDYNEQFF.

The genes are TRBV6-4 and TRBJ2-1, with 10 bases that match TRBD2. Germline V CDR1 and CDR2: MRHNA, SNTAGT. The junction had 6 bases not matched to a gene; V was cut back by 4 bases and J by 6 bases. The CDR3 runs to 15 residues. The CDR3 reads CASSVSGLAANEQFF. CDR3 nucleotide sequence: TGTGCCAGCAGTGTATCCGGACTAGCGGCCAATGAGCAGTTCTTC.

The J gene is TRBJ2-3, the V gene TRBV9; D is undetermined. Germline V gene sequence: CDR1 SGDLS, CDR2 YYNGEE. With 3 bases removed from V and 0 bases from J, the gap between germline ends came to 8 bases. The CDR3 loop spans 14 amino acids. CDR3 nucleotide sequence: TGTGCCAGCAGCGCCTCCCTGAGCACAGATACGCAGTATTTT. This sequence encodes CASSASLSTDTQYF.

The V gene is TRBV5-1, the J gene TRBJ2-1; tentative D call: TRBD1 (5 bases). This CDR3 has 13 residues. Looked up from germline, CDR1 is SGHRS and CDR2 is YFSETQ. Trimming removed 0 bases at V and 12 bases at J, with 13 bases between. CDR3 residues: CASSLEGDYGQFF. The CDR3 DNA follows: TGCGCCAGCAGCTTGGAAGGGGATTATGGGCAGTTCTTC.

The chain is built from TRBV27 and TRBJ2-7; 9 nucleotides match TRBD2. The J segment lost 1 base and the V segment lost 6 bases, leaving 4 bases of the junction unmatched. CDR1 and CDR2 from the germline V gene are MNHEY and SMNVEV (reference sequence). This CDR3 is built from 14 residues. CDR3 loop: CASSMTSGSYEQYF. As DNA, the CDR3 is TGTGCCAGCAGCATGACTAGCGGATCCTACGAGCAGTACTTC.